This paragraph reports one TCR beta chain. The antigen is undetermined. The sample comes from a study of PD-1 blockade in classical Hodgkin lymphoma. Whole-study findings and limits: CD4+ TCR diversity, unlike CD8+, rose significantly by C4D1. The authors have not defined what causes the repertoire differences, possibly disease activity or prior therapy. Complete responders matched newly diagnosed patients in baseline diversity.

Produced via immunoSEQ multiplex PCR; TCRdb's table is partial and in-frame only. The sample has some 100,000 clones; around 90% are singletons. The germline V gene encodes CDR1 SGHKS and CDR2 YYEKEE (reference sequence). This CDR3 is 16 amino acids long. V lost 4 bases to trimming and J lost 8 bases; unmatched junction nucleotides: 16. The patients all showed relapse after autologous stem cell transplantation, while their brentuximab vedotin exposure varied. Relapsed/refractory classical Hodgkin lymphoma patients had complete, partial or progressive responses. The sample in question was peripheral blood mononuclear cells (PBMCs), obtained at baseline. This sequence joins TRBV5-5 and TRBJ1-2, with 8 bases lining up with TRBD1. The source of this sequence is a human donor with classical Hodgkin lymphoma. CDR3 bases: TGTGCCAGCAGCGACCTCCGGGACAGGCCCTTTGGGGGCTACACCTTC. The encoded protein is CASSDLRDRPFGGYTF.